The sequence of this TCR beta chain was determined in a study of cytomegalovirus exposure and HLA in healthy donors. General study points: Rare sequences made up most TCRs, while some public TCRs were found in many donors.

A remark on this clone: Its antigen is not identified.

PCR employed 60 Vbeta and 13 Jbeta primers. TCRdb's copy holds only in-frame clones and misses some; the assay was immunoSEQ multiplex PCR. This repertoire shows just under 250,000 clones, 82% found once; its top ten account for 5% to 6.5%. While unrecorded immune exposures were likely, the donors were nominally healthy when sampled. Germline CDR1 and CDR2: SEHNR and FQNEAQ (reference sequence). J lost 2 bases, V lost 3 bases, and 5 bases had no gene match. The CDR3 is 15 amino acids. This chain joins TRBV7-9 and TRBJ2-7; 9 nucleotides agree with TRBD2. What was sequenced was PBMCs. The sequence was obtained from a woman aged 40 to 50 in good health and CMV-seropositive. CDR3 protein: CASSFESGRTYEQYF. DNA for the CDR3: TGTGCCAGCAGCTTCGAGAGCGGGAGGACCTACGAGCAGTACTTC.